The rows below give T cell receptor beta chains drawn from one sample of a study of Graves' ophthalmopathy and Graves' hyperthyroidism. TCRdb reprocessed the multiplex PCR reads with MiXCR, giving one entry per CDR3 protein. The sample carries about 590,000 distinct CDR3 sequences, less than 45% recorded once. The sequenced material came from peripheral blood or thyroid tissue (not recorded which). Source of these receptors: an adult man with Graves' hyperthyroidism. The CDR3 runs from the conserved cysteine through the conserved F or W. The order of the fields is J gene, V gene, CDR3 protein.

J: TRBJ2-5; V: TRBV7-9; CDR3: CASSPHSGKETQYF
J: TRBJ2-3; V: TRBV10-3; CDR3: CASRTLAGVTDTQYF
J: TRBJ2-7; V: TRBV2; CDR3: CASSESEGWEQYF
J: TRBJ2-7; V: TRBV5-1; CDR3: CASSLNRARQGVPYEQYF
J: TRBJ1-5; V: TRBV12-3/TRBV12-4; CDR3: CASSPIGGQGSQPQHF
J: TRBJ1-6; V: TRBV9; CDR3: CASSVGEGPPLHF
J: TRBJ2-3; V: TRBV20-1; CDR3: CSATDQSLTLAGQSTDTQYF
J: TRBJ1-4; V: TRBV12-5; CDR3: CASGLGKDEEEKLFF
J: TRBJ2-5; V: TRBV20-1; CDR3: CSASTPGEETQYF
J: TRBJ1-2; V: TRBV5-8; CDR3: CASRRQGAIYGYTF
J: TRBJ2-7; V: TRBV10-3; CDR3: CATREGGQSPYEQYF
J: TRBJ2-2; V: TRBV19; CDR3: CASRQGAGGELFF
J: TRBJ2-7; V: TRBV7-2; CDR3: CASSLGGQGFSYEQYF
J: TRBJ1-1; V: TRBV9; CDR3: CASSVQTEAVEAFF
J: TRBJ1-5; V: TRBV10-3; CDR3: CAISERDNQPQHF
J: TRBJ1-4; V: TRBV10-3; CDR3: CAIRPDRVSANEKLFF
J: .; V: TRBV20-1; CDR3: CSAYSGGARNEQFF
J: TRBJ2-7; V: TRBV7-2; CDR3: CASIRGGTSDRLSYEQYF
J: TRBJ1-3; V: TRBV20-1; CDR3: CSGGNSSGNTIYF
J: TRBJ2-7; V: TRBV7-2; CDR3: CASSPTGQSYEQYF
J: TRBJ1-4; V: TRBV7-9; CDR3: CASSSGTHEKLFF
J: TRBJ2-3; V: TRBV12-3/TRBV12-4; CDR3: CASSIQTGDTQYF
J: TRBJ1-1; V: TRBV27; CDR3: CASRVHRNTEAFF